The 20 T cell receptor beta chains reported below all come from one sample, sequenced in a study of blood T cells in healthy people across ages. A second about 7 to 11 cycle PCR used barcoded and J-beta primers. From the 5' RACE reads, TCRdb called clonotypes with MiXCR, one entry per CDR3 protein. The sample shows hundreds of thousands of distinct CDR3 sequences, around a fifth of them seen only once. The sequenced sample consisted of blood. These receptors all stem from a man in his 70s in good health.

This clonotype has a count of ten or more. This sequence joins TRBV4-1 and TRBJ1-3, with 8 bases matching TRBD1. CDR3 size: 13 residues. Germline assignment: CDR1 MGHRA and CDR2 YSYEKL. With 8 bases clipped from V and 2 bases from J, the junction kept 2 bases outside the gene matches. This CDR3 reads CASGQGPGNTIYF. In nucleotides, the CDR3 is TGCGCCAGCGGACAGGGTCCTGGAAACACCATATATTTT.

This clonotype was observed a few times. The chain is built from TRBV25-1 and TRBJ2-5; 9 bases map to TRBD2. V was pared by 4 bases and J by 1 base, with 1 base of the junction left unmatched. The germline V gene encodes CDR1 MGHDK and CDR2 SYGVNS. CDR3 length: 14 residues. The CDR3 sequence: CASSVAGVQETQYF. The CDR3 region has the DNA TGTGCCAGCAGTGTAGCGGGAGTCCAAGAGACCCAGTACTTC.

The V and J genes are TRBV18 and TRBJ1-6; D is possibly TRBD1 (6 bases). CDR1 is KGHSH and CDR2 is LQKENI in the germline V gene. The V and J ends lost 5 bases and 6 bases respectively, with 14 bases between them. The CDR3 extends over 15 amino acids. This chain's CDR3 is CASSSGQPSNSPLHF. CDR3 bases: TGTGCCAGCTCATCAGGACAGCCGAGTAATTCACCCCTCCACTTT.

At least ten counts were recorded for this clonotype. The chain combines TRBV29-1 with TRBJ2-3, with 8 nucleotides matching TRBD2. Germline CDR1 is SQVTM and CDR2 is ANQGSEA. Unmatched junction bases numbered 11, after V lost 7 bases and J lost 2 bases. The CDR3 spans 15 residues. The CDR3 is CSAKLLLAATDTQYF. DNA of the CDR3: TGCAGCGCCAAACTGCTACTAGCGGCCACAGATACGCAGTATTTT.

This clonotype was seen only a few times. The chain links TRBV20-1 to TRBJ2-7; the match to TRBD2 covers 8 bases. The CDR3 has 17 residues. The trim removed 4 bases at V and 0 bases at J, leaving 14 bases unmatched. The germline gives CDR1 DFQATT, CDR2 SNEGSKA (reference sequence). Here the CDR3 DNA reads TGCAGTGCTACCCAAAGGAGACTAGCGCAAAGCTCCTACGAGCAGTACTTC. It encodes CSATQRRLAQSSYEQYF.

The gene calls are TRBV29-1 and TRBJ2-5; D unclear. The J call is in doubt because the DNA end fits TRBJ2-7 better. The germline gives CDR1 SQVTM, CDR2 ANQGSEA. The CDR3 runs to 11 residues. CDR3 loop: CSVGPSYEQYF. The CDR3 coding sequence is TGCAGCGTTGGTCCCTCCTACGAGCAGTACTTC.

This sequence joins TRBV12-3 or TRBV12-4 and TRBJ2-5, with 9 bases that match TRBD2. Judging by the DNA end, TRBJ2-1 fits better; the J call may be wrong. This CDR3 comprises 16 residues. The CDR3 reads CASSFRAGGPSNEQFF. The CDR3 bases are TGTGCCAGCAGTTTTCGCGCGGGAGGGCCTAGCAATGAGCAGTTCTTC.

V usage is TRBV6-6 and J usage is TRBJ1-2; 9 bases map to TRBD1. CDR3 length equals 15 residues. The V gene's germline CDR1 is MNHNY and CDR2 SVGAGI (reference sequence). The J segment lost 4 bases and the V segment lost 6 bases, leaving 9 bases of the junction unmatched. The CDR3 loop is CASSRDRGRTYGYTF. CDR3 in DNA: TGTGCCAGCAGCCGAGACAGGGGGAGGACCTATGGCTACACCTTC.

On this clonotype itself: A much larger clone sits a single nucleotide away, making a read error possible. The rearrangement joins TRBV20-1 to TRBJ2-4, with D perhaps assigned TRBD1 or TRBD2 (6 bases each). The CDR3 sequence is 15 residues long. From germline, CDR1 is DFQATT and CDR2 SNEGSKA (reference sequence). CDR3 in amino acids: CSASPAPGAKNTQYF. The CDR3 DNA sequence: TGCAGTGCTAGCCCCGCGCCGGGGGCCAAAAACACTCAGTACTTC.

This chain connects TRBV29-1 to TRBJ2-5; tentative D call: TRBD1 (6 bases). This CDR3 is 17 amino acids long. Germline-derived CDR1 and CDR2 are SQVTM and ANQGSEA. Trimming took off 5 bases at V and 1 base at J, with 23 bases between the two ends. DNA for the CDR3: TGCAGCGTTCACAAGGGGTCCGACAGGCCCTTCCAAGAGACCCAGTACTTC. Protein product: CSVHKGSDRPFQETQYF.

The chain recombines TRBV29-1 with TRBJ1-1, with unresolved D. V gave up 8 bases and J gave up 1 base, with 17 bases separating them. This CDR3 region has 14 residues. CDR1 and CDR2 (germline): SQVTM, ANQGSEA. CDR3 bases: TGCAGCTCCTCGGGTAGGGCAGGGAACACTGAAGCTTTCTTT. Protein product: CSSSGRAGNTEAFF.

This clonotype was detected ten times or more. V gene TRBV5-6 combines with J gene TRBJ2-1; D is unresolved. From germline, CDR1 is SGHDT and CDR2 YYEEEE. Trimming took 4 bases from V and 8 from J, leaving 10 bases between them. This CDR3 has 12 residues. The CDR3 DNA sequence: TGTGCCAGCAGCCTTGGGTCGGATGAGCAGTTCTTC. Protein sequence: CASSLGSDEQFF.

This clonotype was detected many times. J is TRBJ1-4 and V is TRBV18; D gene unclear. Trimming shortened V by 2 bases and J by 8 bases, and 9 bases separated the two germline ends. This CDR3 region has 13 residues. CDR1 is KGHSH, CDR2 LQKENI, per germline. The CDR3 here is CASSPSTFEKLFF. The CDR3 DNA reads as TGTGCCAGCTCACCATCGACATTCGAAAAACTGTTTTTT.

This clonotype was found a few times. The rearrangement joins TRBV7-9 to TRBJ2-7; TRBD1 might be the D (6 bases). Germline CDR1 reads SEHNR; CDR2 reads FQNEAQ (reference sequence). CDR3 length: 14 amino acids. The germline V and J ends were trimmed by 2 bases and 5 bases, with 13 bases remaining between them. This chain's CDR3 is CASSLTTGTDEQYF. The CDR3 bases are TGTGCCAGCAGCTTAACGACAGGCACGGACGAGCAGTACTTC.

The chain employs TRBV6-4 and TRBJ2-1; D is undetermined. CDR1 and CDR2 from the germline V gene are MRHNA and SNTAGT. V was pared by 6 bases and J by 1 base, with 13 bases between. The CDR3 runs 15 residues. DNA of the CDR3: TGTGCCAGCAGCGAAAAGGGTGGGTCCTACAATGAGCAGTTCTTC. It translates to CASSEKGGSYNEQFF.

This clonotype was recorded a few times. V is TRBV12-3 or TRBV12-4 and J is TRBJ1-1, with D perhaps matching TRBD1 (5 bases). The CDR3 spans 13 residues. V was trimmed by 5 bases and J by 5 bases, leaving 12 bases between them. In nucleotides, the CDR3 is TGTGCCAGCAGTCCGGACCAGGGTACTGAAGCTTTCTTT. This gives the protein CASSPDQGTEAFF.

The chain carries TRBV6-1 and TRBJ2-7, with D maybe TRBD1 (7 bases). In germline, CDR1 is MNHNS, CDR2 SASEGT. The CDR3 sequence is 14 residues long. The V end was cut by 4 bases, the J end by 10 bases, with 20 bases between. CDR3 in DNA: TGTGCCAGCAGTGTCTTTACGGCAGGGGGGTTTCAGTACTTC. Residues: CASSVFTAGGFQYF.

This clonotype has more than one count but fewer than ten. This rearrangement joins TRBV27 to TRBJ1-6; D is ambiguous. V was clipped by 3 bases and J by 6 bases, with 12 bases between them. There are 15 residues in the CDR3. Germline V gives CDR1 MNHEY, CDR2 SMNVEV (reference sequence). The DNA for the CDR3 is TGTGCCAGCAGTTTTTGGCAGGTTGCTAATTCACCCCTCCACTTT. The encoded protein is CASSFWQVANSPLHF.

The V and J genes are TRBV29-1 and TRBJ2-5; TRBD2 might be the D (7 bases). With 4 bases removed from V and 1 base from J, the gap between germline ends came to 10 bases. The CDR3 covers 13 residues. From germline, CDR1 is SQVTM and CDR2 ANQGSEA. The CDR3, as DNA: TGCAGCGTTGGGGGGGGCCCCCAAGAGACCCAGTACTTC. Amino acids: CSVGGGPQETQYF.

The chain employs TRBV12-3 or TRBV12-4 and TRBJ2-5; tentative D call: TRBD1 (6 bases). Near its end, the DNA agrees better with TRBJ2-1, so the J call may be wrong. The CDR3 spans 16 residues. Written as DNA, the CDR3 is TGTGCCAGCAGTTTTGGAATAGTCATCGGGCAGGGGGAGCAGTTCTTC. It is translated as CASSFGIVIGQGEQFF.